Each of the 17 T cell receptor beta chains below was sequenced from the same sample in a study of cytomegalovirus exposure and HLA in healthy donors. Amplification used 60 Vbeta primers and 13 Jbeta primers. Using immunoSEQ multiplex PCR, the repertoire was profiled, and TCRdb retains in-frame clones only, with some absent. The table records about 90,000 clones, approximately 65% of them present only once. Material for sequencing was PBMCs. The receptors stem from a man aged 25-45 years in good health and CMV-seronegative.

V gene TRBV6-1 combines with J gene TRBJ1-3, with TRBD1 matching 7 bases. This CDR3 comprises 15 residues. CDR1 and CDR2 from the germline V gene are MNHNS and SASEGT. Trimming took 4 bases from V and 4 from J; bases not matched to a gene: 7. CDR3 DNA: TGTGCCAGCAGTGGACAGGGTATGAGGGGAAACACCATATATTTT. Protein sequence: CASSGQGMRGNTIYF.

V is TRBV27 and J is TRBJ2-2; 8 positions agree with TRBD2. The CDR3 consists of 14 residues. CDR1 MNHEY and CDR2 SMNVEV come from the germline V gene (reference sequence). Germline trimming cut 4 bases from V and 7 bases from J; bases unmatched to any gene: 5. Written as DNA, the CDR3 is TGTGCCAGCAGTTGGCGGGAGGATATCGGGGAGCTGTTTTTT. It codes for CASSWREDIGELFF.

The chain recombines TRBV10-2 with TRBJ2-1; D remains unclear. Trimming pared 2 bases from V and 0 bases from J, leaving 11 bases between. The CDR3 sequence is 16 residues long. CDR1 WSHSY and CDR2 SAAADI come from the germline V gene. CDR3 sequence reads: CASSERRRSSYNEQFF. The CDR3 nucleotides are TGCGCCAGCAGTGAGCGGAGACGAAGCTCCTACAATGAGCAGTTCTTC.

Written as DNA, the CDR3 is TGTGCCAGCAGACCGGACAGGGGGGCAGCTTTCTTT. Its protein product is CASRPDRGAAFF. V is TRBV7-3 and J is TRBJ1-1; 10 bases match TRBD1. J was trimmed by 10 bases and V by 6 bases; bases with no gene match: 5. Per germline, CDR1 SGHTA and CDR2 FQGTGA. The CDR3 contains 12 residues.

The rearrangement joins TRBV5-1 to TRBJ2-5; weak D call: TRBD1 (5 bases). The J call may be mistaken, given a closer DNA end match to TRBJ2-7. This CDR3 has 13 residues. Germline assignment: CDR1 SGHRS and CDR2 YFSETQ. The DNA for the CDR3 is TGCGCCAGCAGCTTTGGAAACAGGTACGAGCAGTACTTC. Translated: CASSFGNRYEQYF.

V usage is TRBV7-9 and J usage is TRBJ1-2; TRBD1 agrees at 7 bases. The junction had 9 bases not matched to a gene; V was cut back by 6 bases and J by 8 bases. The V gene's germline CDR1 is SEHNR and CDR2 FQNEAQ (reference sequence). This CDR3 comprises 13 residues. CDR3 amino acids: CASRDRAQRGYTF. For the CDR3, the DNA is TGTGCCAGCAGAGACAGGGCCCAGAGAGGCTACACCTTC.

CDR3 bases: TGTGCCAGCAGCTTGGCGGGGGCGGACCAAGAGACCCAGTACTTC. Translated, it gives CASSLAGADQETQYF. The V and J genes are TRBV11-3 and TRBJ2-5, with D perhaps TRBD2 (7 bases). This CDR3 is built from 15 residues. Trimming removed 3 bases at V and 0 bases at J, with 11 bases between. Germline lookup yields CDR1 SGHNT and CDR2 YENEEA.

The chain carries TRBV5-1 and TRBJ2-6; D is perhaps TRBD1 (5 bases). Germline V gene data show CDR1 as SGHRS and CDR2 as YFSETQ. The ends were cut back, 6 bases at V and 1 base at J, with 17 bases in the middle. The CDR3 runs to 17 residues. Here the CDR3 reads CASTLDRSGSGANVLTF. The CDR3 bases are TGCGCCAGCACTCTTGATCGATCAGGGTCTGGGGCCAACGTCCTGACTTTC.

The V gene is TRBV2, the J gene TRBJ1-2; 7 nucleotides align to TRBD1. V lost 6 bases, J lost 1 base, and 8 bases stayed unmatched. The CDR3 runs to 15 residues. Germline V CDR1 and CDR2: SNHLY, FYNNEI. CDR3: CASRGDRDLNYGYTF. The CDR3, as DNA: TGTGCCAGCAGGGGTGACAGGGACCTTAACTATGGCTACACCTTC.

The chain combines TRBV5-1 with TRBJ1-4; D might be TRBD1 (6 bases). The ends were cut back, 5 bases at V and 5 bases at J, with 16 bases in the middle. This CDR3 contains 15 residues. Germline CDR1 reads SGHRS; CDR2 reads YFSETQ. The CDR3 coding sequence is TGCGCCAGCAGGCCATATACAGGGCTCAATGAAAAACTGTTTTTT. Translation gives CASRPYTGLNEKLFF.

The V call is TRBV6-4, the J call TRBJ2-2, with unresolved D. This CDR3 contains 14 residues. V lost 2 bases, J lost 4 bases, and 8 bases lay in between. Per germline, CDR1 MRHNA and CDR2 SNTAGT. The CDR3, as DNA: TGTGCCAGCAGTGACGACTTAACCACCGGGGAGCTGTTTTTT. Translating gives CASSDDLTTGELFF.

The chain uses TRBV29-1 and TRBJ2-1, with 13 bases identical to TRBD2. Germline lookup yields CDR1 SQVTM and CDR2 ANQGSEA. The CDR3 loop spans 13 amino acids. V lost 7 bases, J lost 6 bases, and 3 bases stayed unmatched. The CDR3 region has the DNA TGCAGCGATCGGACTAGCGGGAGCAATGAGCAGTTCTTC. It specifies CSDRTSGSNEQFF.

V usage is TRBV25-1 and J usage is TRBJ2-7; D may be TRBD1 (6 bases). Trimming took 1 base from V and 5 from J, leaving 6 bases between them. The CDR3 consists of 12 residues. Per germline, CDR1 MGHDK and CDR2 SYGVNS. CDR3 sequence (DNA): TGTGCCAGCAGTGAATCAGGGGACGAGCAGTACTTC. It encodes CASSESGDEQYF.

The gene calls are TRBV19 and TRBJ1-1; the match to TRBD1 covers 7 bases. In germline, CDR1 is LNHDA, CDR2 SQIVND (reference sequence). Germline trimming cut 7 bases from V and 6 bases from J; bases unmatched to any gene: 2. The CDR3 is 11 amino acids. CDR3 loop: CASTDRAEAFF. The CDR3 DNA reads TGTGCCAGTACCGACAGGGCTGAAGCTTTCTTT. Filled out from reference TRBV19 and TRBJ1-1, the complete variable domain reads DGGITQSPKYLFRKEGQNVTLSCEQNLNHDAMYWYRQDPGQGLRLIYYSQIVNDFQKGDIAEGYSVSREKKESFPLTVTSAQKNPTAFYLCASTDRAEAFFGQGTRLTVV.

The rearrangement joins TRBV7-2 to TRBJ2-5; tentative D call: TRBD1 (6 bases). The germline V gene encodes CDR1 SGHTA and CDR2 FQGNSA. V gave up 5 bases and J gave up 4 bases, with 11 bases separating them. The CDR3 extends over 13 amino acids. For the CDR3, the DNA is TGTGCCAGCAGCCAAGGACAGCGAGAGACCCAGTACTTC. Translation gives CASSQGQRETQYF.

The V gene is TRBV6-4, the J gene TRBJ2-1; 15 nucleotides match TRBD2. V trimming: 7 bases; J trimming: 6 bases; junction bases outside the gene matches: 4. The CDR3 consists of 15 residues. Looked up from germline, CDR1 is MRHNA and CDR2 is SNTAGT. CDR3 coding DNA: TGTGCCAGCAATCGGACTAGCGGGAGGGCCAATGAGCAGTTCTTC. Its translation: CASNRTSGRANEQFF.

The CDR3 DNA reads TGCGCCAGCAGCTTGAGGACAGACTCTGGAAACACCATATATTTT. It is translated as CASSLRTDSGNTIYF. This chain links TRBV5-1 with TRBJ1-3; D may be TRBD1 (6 bases). The V and J ends lost 1 base and 0 bases respectively, with 8 bases between them. Germline-derived CDR1 and CDR2 are SGHRS and YFSETQ. The CDR3 runs 15 residues.